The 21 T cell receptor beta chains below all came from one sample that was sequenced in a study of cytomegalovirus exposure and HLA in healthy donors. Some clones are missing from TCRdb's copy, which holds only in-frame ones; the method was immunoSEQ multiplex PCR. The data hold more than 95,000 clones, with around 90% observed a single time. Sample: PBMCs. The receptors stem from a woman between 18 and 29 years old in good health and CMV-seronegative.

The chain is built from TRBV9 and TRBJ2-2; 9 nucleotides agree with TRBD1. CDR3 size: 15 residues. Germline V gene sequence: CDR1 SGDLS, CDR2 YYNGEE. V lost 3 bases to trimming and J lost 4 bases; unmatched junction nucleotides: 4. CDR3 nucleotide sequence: TGTGCCAGCAGCGCTCCGGGACAGGGCACCGGGGAGCTGTTTTTT. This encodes CASSAPGQGTGELFF.

The CDR3 bases are TGTGCTAGTTCTCAAGGGGTCCACTATGGCTACACCTTC. Translation: CASSQGVHYGYTF. The rearrangement links TRBV12-5 to TRBJ1-2, with a weak D call TRBD1 (5 bases). This CDR3 has 13 residues. Trimming took 8 bases from V and 3 from J, leaving 13 bases between them. Germline V CDR1 and CDR2: LGHNT, FRNRAP.

CDR3 in DNA: TGTGCCAGCAGCTTAGGACGAGGGCTAGGGATCTACGAGCAGTACTTC. Translating it yields CASSLGRGLGIYEQYF. The chain combines TRBV7-2 with TRBJ2-7; possibly TRBD2 for D (5 bases). V was clipped by 1 base and J by 3 bases, with 16 bases between them. Germline V gene data show CDR1 as SGHTA and CDR2 as FQGNSA. The CDR3 runs 16 residues.

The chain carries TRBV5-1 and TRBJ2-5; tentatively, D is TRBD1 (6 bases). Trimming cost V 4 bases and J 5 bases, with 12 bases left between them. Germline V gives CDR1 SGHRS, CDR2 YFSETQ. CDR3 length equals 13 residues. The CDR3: CASSPGTTETQYF. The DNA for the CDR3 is TGCGCCAGCAGCCCTGGGACAACGGAGACCCAGTACTTC.

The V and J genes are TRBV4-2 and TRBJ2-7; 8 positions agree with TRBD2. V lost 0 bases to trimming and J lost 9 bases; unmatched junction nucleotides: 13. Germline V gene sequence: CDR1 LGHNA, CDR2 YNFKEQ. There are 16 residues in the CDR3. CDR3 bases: TGTGCCAGCAGCCAAGATCGCGGGGGGTTAACTACGGGGCAGTACTTC. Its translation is CASSQDRGGLTTGQYF.

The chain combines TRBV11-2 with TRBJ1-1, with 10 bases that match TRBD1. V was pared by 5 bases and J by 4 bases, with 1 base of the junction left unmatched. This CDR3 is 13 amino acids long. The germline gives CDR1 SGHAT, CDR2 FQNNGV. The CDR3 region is CASSRTGGTEAFF. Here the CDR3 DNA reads TGTGCCAGCAGCCGGACAGGGGGCACTGAAGCTTTCTTT. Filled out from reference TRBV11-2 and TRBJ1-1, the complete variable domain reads EAGVAQSPRYKIIEKRQSVAFWCNPISGHATLYWYQQILGQGPKLLIQFQNNGVVDDSQLPKDRFSAERLKGVDSTLKIQPAKLEDSAVYLCASSRTGGTEAFFGQGTRLTVV.

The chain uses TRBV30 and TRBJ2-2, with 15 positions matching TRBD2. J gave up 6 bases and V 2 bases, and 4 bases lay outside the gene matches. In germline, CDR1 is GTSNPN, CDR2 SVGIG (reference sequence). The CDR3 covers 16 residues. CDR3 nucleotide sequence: TGTGCCTGGAGTTTCGGACTAGCGGGGGGGCCCGGGGAGCTGTTTTTT. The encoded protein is CAWSFGLAGGPGELFF.

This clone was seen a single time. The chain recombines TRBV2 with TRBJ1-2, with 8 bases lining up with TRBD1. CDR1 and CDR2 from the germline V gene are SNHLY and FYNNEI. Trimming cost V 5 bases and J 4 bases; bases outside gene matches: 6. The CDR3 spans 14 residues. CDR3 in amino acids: CASSPGTGLYGYTF. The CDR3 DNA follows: TGTGCCAGCAGTCCCGGGACAGGACTCTATGGCTACACCTTC. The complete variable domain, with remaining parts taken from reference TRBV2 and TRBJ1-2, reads EPEVTQTPSHQVTQMGQEVILRCVPISNHLYFYWYRQILGQKVEFLVSFYNNEISEKSEIFDDQFSVERPDGSNFTLKIRSTKLEDSAMYFCASSPGTGLYGYTFGSGTRLTVV.

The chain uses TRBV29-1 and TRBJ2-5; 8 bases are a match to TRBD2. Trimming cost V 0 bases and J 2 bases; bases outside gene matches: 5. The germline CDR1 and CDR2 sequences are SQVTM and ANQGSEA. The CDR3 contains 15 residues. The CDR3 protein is CSVEDRLANQETQYF. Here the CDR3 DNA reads TGCAGCGTTGAAGATCGACTAGCGAATCAAGAGACCCAGTACTTC.

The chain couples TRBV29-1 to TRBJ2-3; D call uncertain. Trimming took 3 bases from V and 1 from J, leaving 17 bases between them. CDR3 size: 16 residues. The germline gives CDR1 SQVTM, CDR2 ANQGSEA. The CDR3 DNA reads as TGCAGCGTTGACCACTGGGCAGGTGAAGGCACAGATACGCAGTATTTT. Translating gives CSVDHWAGEGTDTQYF.

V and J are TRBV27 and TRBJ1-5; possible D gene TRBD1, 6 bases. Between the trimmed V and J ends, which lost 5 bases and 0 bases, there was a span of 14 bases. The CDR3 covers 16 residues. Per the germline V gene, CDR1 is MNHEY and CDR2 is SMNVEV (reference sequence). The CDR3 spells CASSEGDVYSNQPQHF. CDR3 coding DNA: TGTGCCAGCAGTGAGGGGGACGTCTATAGCAATCAGCCCCAGCATTTT.

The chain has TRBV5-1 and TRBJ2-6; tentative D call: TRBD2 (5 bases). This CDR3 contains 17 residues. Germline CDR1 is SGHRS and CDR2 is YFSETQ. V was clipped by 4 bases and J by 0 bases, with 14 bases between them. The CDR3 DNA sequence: TGCGCCAGCAGCCCAAGGACTGGACGCTCTGGGGCCAACGTCCTGACTTTC. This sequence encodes CASSPRTGRSGANVLTF.

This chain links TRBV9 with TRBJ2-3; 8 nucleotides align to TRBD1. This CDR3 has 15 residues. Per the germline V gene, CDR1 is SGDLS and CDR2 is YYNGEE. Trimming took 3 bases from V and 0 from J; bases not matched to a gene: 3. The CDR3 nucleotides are TGTGCCAGCAGCGCGCGACAGGGGAGCACAGATACGCAGTATTTT. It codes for CASSARQGSTDTQYF.

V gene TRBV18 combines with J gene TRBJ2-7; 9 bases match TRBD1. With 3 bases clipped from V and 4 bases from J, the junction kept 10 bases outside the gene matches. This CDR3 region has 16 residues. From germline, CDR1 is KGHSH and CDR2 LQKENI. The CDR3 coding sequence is TGTGCCAGCTCACCTAGATCGACAGGGGGTTTTTACGAGCAGTACTTC. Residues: CASSPRSTGGFYEQYF.

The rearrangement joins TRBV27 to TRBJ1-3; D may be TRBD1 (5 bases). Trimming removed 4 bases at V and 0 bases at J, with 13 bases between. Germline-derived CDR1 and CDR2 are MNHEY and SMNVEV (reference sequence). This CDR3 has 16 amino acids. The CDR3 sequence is CASSSYGTDSGNTIYF. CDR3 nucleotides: TGTGCCAGCAGTTCCTACGGGACTGACTCTGGAAACACCATATATTTT.

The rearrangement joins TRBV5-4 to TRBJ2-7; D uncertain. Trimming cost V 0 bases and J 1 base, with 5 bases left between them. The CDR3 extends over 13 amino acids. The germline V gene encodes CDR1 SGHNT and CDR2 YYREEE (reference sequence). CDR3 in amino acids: CASSLVGSYEQYF. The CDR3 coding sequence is TGTGCCAGCAGCTTGGTCGGGTCCTACGAGCAGTACTTC.

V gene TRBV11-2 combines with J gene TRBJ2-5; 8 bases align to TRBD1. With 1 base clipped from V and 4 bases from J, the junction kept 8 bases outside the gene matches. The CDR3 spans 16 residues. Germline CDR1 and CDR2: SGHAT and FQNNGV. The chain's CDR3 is CASSLGGQATRETQYF. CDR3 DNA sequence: TGTGCCAGCAGCTTAGGGGGACAGGCCACTAGAGAGACCCAGTACTTC.

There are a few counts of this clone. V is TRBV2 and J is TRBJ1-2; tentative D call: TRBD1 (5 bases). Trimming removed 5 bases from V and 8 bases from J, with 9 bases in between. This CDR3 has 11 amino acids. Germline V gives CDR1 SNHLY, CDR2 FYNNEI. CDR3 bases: TGTGCCAGCAGTCCCGGGGGGGGCTACACCTTC. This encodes CASSPGGGYTF.

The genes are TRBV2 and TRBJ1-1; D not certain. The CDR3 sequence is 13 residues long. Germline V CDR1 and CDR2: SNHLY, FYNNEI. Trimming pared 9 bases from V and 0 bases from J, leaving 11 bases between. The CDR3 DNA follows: TGTGCCAGTGGGCGGGAGATGAACACTGAAGCTTTCTTT. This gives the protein CASGREMNTEAFF.

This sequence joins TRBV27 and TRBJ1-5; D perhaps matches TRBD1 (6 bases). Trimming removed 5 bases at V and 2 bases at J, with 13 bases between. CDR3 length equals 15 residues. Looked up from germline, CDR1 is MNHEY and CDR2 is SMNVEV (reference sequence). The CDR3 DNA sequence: TGTGCCAGCAGTCCCGGGACACGGGGCAATCAGCCCCAGCATTTT. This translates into CASSPGTRGNQPQHF.

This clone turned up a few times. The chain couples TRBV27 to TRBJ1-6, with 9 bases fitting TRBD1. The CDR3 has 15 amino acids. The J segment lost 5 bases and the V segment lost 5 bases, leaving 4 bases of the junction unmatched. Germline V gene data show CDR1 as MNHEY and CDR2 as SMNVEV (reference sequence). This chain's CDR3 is CASSPGTGNNSPLHF. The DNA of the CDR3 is TGTGCCAGCAGTCCCGGGACAGGGAATAATTCACCCCTCCACTTT.